Detailed here is one T cell receptor (beta chain). Its antigen is unknown. V was shortened by 4 bases and J by 3 bases, with 5 bases between the two germline ends. This CDR3 has 11 residues. Germline lookup yields CDR1 DFQATT and CDR2 SNEGSKA (reference sequence). The data are from a study of T cell responses to AZD1222 COVID-19 vaccine. Study-wide findings and caveats: Donors were largely white British and mainly female; clonal diversity was possibly underestimated. Distributed over spike, vaccine-associated CD4 TCRs predominated at 160-218 and 743-854.

Measured with immunoSEQ multiplex PCR; TCRdb has only the in-frame clones, and not every one. The table includes about 150,000 clones, around 85% detected once. This sample comprised peripheral blood, obtained 28 days after the second dose of the MenACWY control vaccine. The chain recombines TRBV20-1 with TRBJ2-3; D remains ambiguous. The receptor was isolated from an adult who received the MenACWY meningococcal vaccine as a control. The CDR3 is CSATLTDTQYF. The CDR3 region has the DNA TGCAGTGCTACCTTAACAGATACGCAGTATTTT.